One T cell receptor beta chain is described in this entry. Antigen: not known. This specimen comes from a study of identical twins. Study-level findings and limits: Insertions were fewer in abundant cord blood beta clonotypes, whereas memory repertoires showed none of this pattern.

J was trimmed by 2 bases and V by 2 bases; bases with no gene match: 3. From germline, CDR1 is MNHEY and CDR2 SMNVEV (reference sequence). The CDR3 is made up of 16 amino acids. Each CDR3 protein is one row after TCRdb ran MiXCR on the 5' RACE reads. The sample lists around 1.7 million distinct CDR3 sequences; about 32% were seen once. What was sequenced was cord blood. The TCR sequence derives from a newborn girl in good health. The chain joins TRBV27 to TRBJ2-1, with TRBD2 identical over 10 bases. CDR3 nucleotide sequence: TGTGCCAGCAGTTTAGGACTAGCGGCCGCCTACAATGAGCAGTTCTTC. Translation gives CASSLGLAAAYNEQFF.